This record looks at one TCR beta chain sequence and its context. The sample is drawn from a study of blood T cell repertoires in COVID-19. Germline lookup yields CDR1 ENHRY and CDR2 SYGVKD. Trimming shortened V by 3 bases and J by 3 bases, and 2 bases separated the two germline ends. CDR3 length equals 11 residues. The method was immunoSEQ multiplex PCR; TCRdb's version includes in-frame clones alone and lacks a portion of them. In the table there are approximately 200,000 clones, 82% of which are singletons. The specimen sequenced was PBMCs or T cells enriched from blood (not recorded which). This sequence joins TRBV10-3 and TRBJ1-1; no clear D. This clonotype originated in a man aged 40-49 years who had recovered from COVID-19. In DNA, the CDR3 is TGTGCCATCAGTGACTACACTGAAGCTTTCTTT. Translated: CAISDYTEAFF.